This is a list of T cell receptor beta chains from one sample in a study of CD8 T cells in Susac syndrome. TCRdb passed the immunoSEQ multiplex PCR reads through MiXCR, listing each CDR3 protein once. The sample holds more than 250,000 distinct CDR3 sequences; under 95% are singletons and the top ten take over 0.05%. The sequenced material came from CD4+ T cells from PBMCs. The receptors stem from a human donor with multiple sclerosis. Each CDR3 is given with its conserved first and last residue. The D gene is left open where the match is weak. Some rows have no size entry. The others give once, few or many, or a class for an expanded clone.

d_call: TRBD2; j_call: TRBJ2-7; clone_size: -; v_call: TRBV7-2; cdr3_nt: TGTGCCAGCAGCTTACGGCTAGCGGGAACCTCCTACGAGCAGTACTTC; cdr3_aa: CASSLRLAGTSYEQYF
d_call: TRBD2; j_call: TRBJ2-1; clone_size: once; v_call: TRBV6-5; cdr3_nt: TGTGCCAGCAGTTACGCAGAAACTAGCGGGAGGAACAATGAGCAGTTCTTC; cdr3_aa: CASSYAETSGRNNEQFF
d_call: -; j_call: TRBJ1-6; clone_size: -; v_call: TRBV14; cdr3_nt: TGTGCCAGCAGCCAAGGGTACGGCAATTCACCCCTCCACTTT; cdr3_aa: CASSQGYGNSPLHF
d_call: TRBD1; j_call: TRBJ1-1; clone_size: -; v_call: TRBV20-1; cdr3_nt: TGCAGTGCTAGAGATACAGGGGCCCCGCAGGAAGCTTTCTTT; cdr3_aa: CSARDTGAPQEAFF
d_call: TRBD2; j_call: TRBJ2-7; clone_size: -; v_call: TRBV27; cdr3_nt: TGTGCCAGCAGTGCCGTCCTAGCGGGAGTTTACGAGCAGTACTTC; cdr3_aa: CASSAVLAGVYEQYF
d_call: -; j_call: TRBJ1-2; clone_size: once; v_call: TRBV7-9; cdr3_nt: TGTGCCAGCAGCACCCGGACAGACGAGGGCTATGGCTACACCTTC; cdr3_aa: CASSTRTDEGYGYTF
d_call: -; j_call: TRBJ2-5; clone_size: -; v_call: TRBV29-1; cdr3_nt: TGCAGCGTGGGCCGCTTAGGGACGGCAGAAGAGACCCAGTACTTC; cdr3_aa: CSVGRLGTAEETQYF
d_call: -; j_call: TRBJ1-1; clone_size: -; v_call: TRBV19; cdr3_nt: TGTGCCAGTAGTATAGATTCACGTGCGGGGACTGAAGCTTTCTTT; cdr3_aa: CASSIDSRAGTEAFF
d_call: -; j_call: TRBJ2-5; clone_size: -; v_call: TRBV20-1; cdr3_nt: TGCAGTGCTGGCGTCACGCGGGAGACCCAGTACTTC; cdr3_aa: CSAGVTRETQYF
d_call: -; j_call: TRBJ2-1; clone_size: -; v_call: TRBV5-4; cdr3_nt: TGTGCCAGCAGCATAGTGAATGAGCAGTTCTTC; cdr3_aa: CASSIVNEQFF
d_call: -; j_call: TRBJ1-1; clone_size: once; v_call: TRBV14; cdr3_nt: TGTGCCAGCAGCCGGATCAGGGGCACTGAAGCTTTCTTT; cdr3_aa: CASSRIRGTEAFF
d_call: -; j_call: TRBJ1-2; clone_size: once; v_call: TRBV24-1; cdr3_nt: TGTGCCACCAGTGATGACCAGAAACCGGGCCATGGCTACACCTTC; cdr3_aa: CATSDDQKPGHGYTF
d_call: TRBD2; j_call: TRBJ2-1; clone_size: -; v_call: TRBV7-9; cdr3_nt: TGTGCCAGCAGCTTGAGTAGCGGGGGGGACAATGAGCAGTTCTTC; cdr3_aa: CASSLSSGGDNEQFF
d_call: -; j_call: TRBJ1-2; clone_size: -; v_call: TRBV12-3/TRBV12-4; cdr3_nt: TGTGCCAGCAGCCCCAGAAGGATTAACTATGGCTACACCTTC; cdr3_aa: CASSPRRINYGYTF
d_call: -; j_call: TRBJ1-1; clone_size: -; v_call: TRBV5-1; cdr3_nt: TGCGCCAGCAGCTTGGCCACAGGAATGAACACTGAAGCTTTCTTT; cdr3_aa: CASSLATGMNTEAFF
d_call: -; j_call: TRBJ1-1; clone_size: -; v_call: TRBV5-1; cdr3_nt: TGCGCCAGCAGCTTCGGGTGGGTGAACACTGAAGCTTTCTTT; cdr3_aa: CASSFGWVNTEAFF
d_call: TRBD1; j_call: TRBJ1-2; clone_size: -; v_call: TRBV7-2; cdr3_nt: TGTGCCAGCAGCTTAGACAGGGGGACCTATGGCTACACCTTC; cdr3_aa: CASSLDRGTYGYTF
d_call: -; j_call: TRBJ1-1; clone_size: -; v_call: TRBV28; cdr3_nt: TGTGCCAGCCTCCGCCTCCCGAACACTGAAGCTTTCTTT; cdr3_aa: CASLRLPNTEAFF
d_call: -; j_call: TRBJ1-1; clone_size: -; v_call: TRBV7-8; cdr3_nt: TGTGCCAGCAGCAATCGGGGGGTGCGAGGAGCTTTCTTT; cdr3_aa: CASSNRGVRGAFF
d_call: TRBD2; j_call: TRBJ2-1; clone_size: -; v_call: TRBV4-2; cdr3_nt: TGTGCCAGCAGTTCCGGGACTAGCGGGAGTAGGGCCTACAATGAGCAGTTCTTC; cdr3_aa: CASSSGTSGSRAYNEQFF
d_call: -; j_call: TRBJ1-5; clone_size: -; v_call: TRBV12-3/TRBV12-4; cdr3_nt: TGTGCCAGCAGTTCTGACAACCTCAATCAGCCCCAGCATTTT; cdr3_aa: CASSSDNLNQPQHF
d_call: TRBD1; j_call: TRBJ2-1; clone_size: -; v_call: TRBV7-7; cdr3_nt: TGTGCTAGCAGCTTATCCGGGACAGCCAATGAGCAGTTCTTC; cdr3_aa: CASSLSGTANEQFF
d_call: TRBD1; j_call: TRBJ1-2; clone_size: -; v_call: TRBV11-3; cdr3_nt: TGTGCCAGCAGCTTAGAGGGACAGGGGGGCTATGGCTACACCTTC; cdr3_aa: CASSLEGQGGYGYTF
d_call: TRBD1; j_call: TRBJ1-5; clone_size: -; v_call: TRBV4-1; cdr3_nt: TGCGCCAGCAGCCAGGGCCTTGGACAGGGCCAGGGTCAGCCCCAGCATTTT; cdr3_aa: CASSQGLGQGQGQPQHF
d_call: -; j_call: TRBJ1-2; clone_size: -; v_call: TRBV5-1; cdr3_nt: TGCGCCAGCAGCTTATATAACAGGGACTATGGCTACACCTTC; cdr3_aa: CASSLYNRDYGYTF
d_call: TRBD2; j_call: TRBJ2-3; clone_size: -; v_call: TRBV29-1; cdr3_nt: TGCAGCGTCCGAGGGACTAGCGGTGATACGCAGTATTTT; cdr3_aa: CSVRGTSGDTQYF
d_call: -; j_call: TRBJ1-6; clone_size: -; v_call: TRBV12-3/TRBV12-4; cdr3_nt: TGTGCCAGCAGTTTCGAGGCTTCACCCCTCCACTTT; cdr3_aa: CASSFEASPLHF
d_call: TRBD1; j_call: TRBJ2-1; clone_size: -; v_call: TRBV6-2/TRBV6-3; cdr3_nt: TGTGCCAGCAGTTACGCTGAGGGGGCGCGGTACAATGAGCAGTTCTTC; cdr3_aa: CASSYAEGARYNEQFF
d_call: -; j_call: TRBJ2-3; clone_size: -; v_call: TRBV16; cdr3_nt: TGTGCCAGCAGACTTCAACCCTCCACAGATACGCAGTATTTT; cdr3_aa: CASRLQPSTDTQYF
d_call: -; j_call: TRBJ2-1; clone_size: -; v_call: TRBV3-1; cdr3_nt: TGTGCCAGCAGCCAAGGCCCCCTCATAGGGAATGAGCAGTTCTTC; cdr3_aa: CASSQGPLIGNEQFF
d_call: -; j_call: TRBJ1-1; clone_size: -; v_call: TRBV7-8; cdr3_nt: TGTGCCAGCAGCTTAGCGCGGATACAGAACACTGAAGCTTTCTTT; cdr3_aa: CASSLARIQNTEAFF
d_call: -; j_call: TRBJ2-3; clone_size: -; v_call: TRBV20-1; cdr3_nt: TGCGGGAGAAAAGCTCCCGATACGCAGTATTTT; cdr3_aa: CGRKAPDTQYF
d_call: TRBD1; j_call: TRBJ1-2; clone_size: -; v_call: TRBV7-2; cdr3_nt: TGTGCCAGCAGCTCCGACAGGGGGCGGAACTATGGCTACACCTTC; cdr3_aa: CASSSDRGRNYGYTF
d_call: -; j_call: TRBJ2-6; clone_size: once; v_call: TRBV4-1; cdr3_nt: TGCGCCAGCAGCCAAGAAGGACAGAGCTCTGGGGCCAACGTCCTGACTTTC; cdr3_aa: CASSQEGQSSGANVLTF
d_call: -; j_call: TRBJ1-1; clone_size: -; v_call: TRBV29-1; cdr3_nt: TGCAGCGTTGGGCAGGGTGAAGCTTTCTTT; cdr3_aa: CSVGQGEAFF
d_call: -; j_call: TRBJ2-5; clone_size: once; v_call: TRBV20-1; cdr3_nt: TGCAGTGCTAGAACCGACGGGACCCAGTACTTC; cdr3_aa: CSARTDGTQYF
d_call: TRBD1; j_call: TRBJ2-7; clone_size: -; v_call: TRBV20-1; cdr3_nt: TGCAGTGCCCTCCGGGCCGGACAGGTCTCCTACGAGCAGTACTTC; cdr3_aa: CSALRAGQVSYEQYF
d_call: -; j_call: TRBJ1-2; clone_size: once; v_call: TRBV6-2/TRBV6-3; cdr3_nt: TGTGCCAGCAGTTACAGGGGCCTGGGCTACACCTTC; cdr3_aa: CASSYRGLGYTF
d_call: -; j_call: TRBJ1-5; clone_size: -; v_call: TRBV28; cdr3_nt: TGTGCCAGCAGTCCGGCAGGACGGTATAGCAATCAGCCCCAGCATTTT; cdr3_aa: CASSPAGRYSNQPQHF
d_call: -; j_call: TRBJ2-7; clone_size: -; v_call: TRBV19; cdr3_nt: TGTGCCAGTGGGGGGACGGCTACGGTCGAGCAGTACTTC; cdr3_aa: CASGGTATVEQYF
d_call: -; j_call: TRBJ2-7; clone_size: -; v_call: TRBV14; cdr3_nt: TGTGCCAGCAGTCGATCGAAGGGCTACGAGCAGTACTTC; cdr3_aa: CASSRSKGYEQYF
d_call: TRBD2; j_call: TRBJ2-7; clone_size: -; v_call: TRBV6-1; cdr3_nt: TGTGCCAGCAGCACCCCCACAATTAGCGGGAGGGCCGTGTCCGAGCAGTACTTC; cdr3_aa: CASSTPTISGRAVSEQYF